The 7 T cell receptor beta chains listed next were all sequenced from one sample in a study of cytomegalovirus exposure and HLA in healthy donors. PCR amplification relied on 60 Vbeta primers (plus 13 Jbeta primers). Using immunoSEQ multiplex PCR, the repertoire was profiled, and TCRdb retains in-frame clones only, with some absent. The repertoire includes about 160,000 clones, around 83% of them detected once, and 2% to 2.5% sits in the top ten. The sample was PBMCs. Receptor source: a man aged 18 to 35 in good health and CMV-seropositive.

This chain links TRBV27 with TRBJ1-1; 7 positions agree with TRBD1. The CDR3 spans 16 residues. Unmatched junction bases numbered 7, after V lost 0 bases and J lost 3 bases. CDR1 and CDR2 from the germline V gene are MNHEY and SMNVEV (reference sequence). The CDR3 sequence: CASSLSSTGAYTEAFF. CDR3 bases: TGTGCCAGCAGTTTATCCTCCACAGGGGCCTACACTGAAGCTTTCTTT.

V usage is TRBV5-5 and J usage is TRBJ1-1; 11 nucleotides match TRBD1. After removal of 4 bases from V and 5 bases from J, the junction contained 7 bases not matched to a gene. The length of the CDR3 is 15 residues. The V gene's germline CDR1 is SGHKS and CDR2 YYEKEE (reference sequence). CDR3 region: CASSKGQGDNTEAFF. The CDR3 DNA sequence: TGTGCCAGCAGCAAGGGACAGGGGGATAATACTGAAGCTTTCTTT.

The rearrangement uses TRBV4-1 and TRBJ1-1, with 9 bases aligning to TRBD1. The CDR3 loop spans 14 amino acids. Germline CDR1 MGHRA, CDR2 YSYEKL. Trimming removed 1 base from V and 5 bases from J; junction bases left unmatched: 2. The CDR3 is CASSQGTGETEAFF. DNA of the CDR3: TGCGCCAGCAGCCAAGGGACAGGGGAGACTGAAGCTTTCTTT.

The CDR3 spells CASSQDNSRLYSNQPQHF. The DNA for the CDR3 is TGCGCCAGCAGCCAAGATAATAGTAGACTGTATAGCAATCAGCCCCAGCATTTT. The chain links TRBV4-1 to TRBJ1-5, with D unclear. The CDR3 spans 18 residues. V lost 0 bases to trimming and J lost 0 bases, with 15 bases between them. CDR1 is MGHRA and CDR2 is YSYEKL in the germline V gene.

The genes are TRBV7-9 and TRBJ2-5, with D perhaps TRBD1 (6 bases). CDR1 and CDR2 (germline): SEHNR, FQNEAQ (reference sequence). The CDR3 has 15 amino acids. V was pared by 4 bases and J by 11 bases, with 23 bases between. DNA for the CDR3: TGTGCCAGCAGCTCAGGTGACGGAGGAAGGCAGGGGCAGTACTTC. Encoded protein: CASSSGDGGRQGQYF. The variable domain in full, with the rest retrieved from reference TRBV7-9 and TRBJ2-5, is DTGVSQNPRHKITKRGQNVTFRCDPISEHNRLYWYRQTLGQGPEFLTYFQNEAQLEKSRLLSDRFSAERPKGSFSTLEIQRTEQGDSAMYLCASSSGDGGRQGQYFGPGTRLLVL.

This clone was counted a single time. This chain links TRBV18 with TRBJ1-1; 9 bases align to TRBD1. The CDR3 loop spans 16 amino acids. Germline V gene sequence: CDR1 KGHSH, CDR2 LQKENI. J was trimmed by 4 bases and V by 2 bases; bases with no gene match: 8. CDR3 sequence reads: CASSPGVGQGSTEAFF. The CDR3 DNA sequence: TGTGCCAGCTCACCAGGGGTCGGACAGGGGTCCACTGAAGCTTTCTTT.

V is TRBV5-8 and J is TRBJ2-7; D gene uncertain. From germline, CDR1 is SGHTS and CDR2 YDEGEE. Trimming left V 3 bases short and J 1 base short, with 14 bases between. The CDR3 is made up of 15 amino acids. The CDR3 bases are TGTGCCAGCAGCTATCAGTTGTTGAATTCCTACGAGCAGTACTTC. It translates to CASSYQLLNSYEQYF.